Presented here are 6 T cell receptor beta chains from one specimen sequenced in a study of blood T cell repertoires in COVID-19. Sequencing used immunoSEQ multiplex PCR; TCRdb keeps in-frame clones, though not all of them. The sample has 75,000 to 100,000 clones; almost 85% are singletons. Sample: peripheral blood. These receptors all come from a man in his forties or fifties with active or convalescent COVID-19.

The chain is built from TRBV2 and TRBJ1-3; possibly TRBD1 for D (5 bases). Germline values: CDR1 SNHLY, CDR2 FYNNEI. The ends were cut back, 7 bases at V and 4 bases at J, with 11 bases in the middle. CDR3 size: 13 residues. CDR3 residues: CASKQDIGNTIYF. The DNA of the CDR3 is TGTGCCAGCAAACAGGACATAGGAAACACCATATATTTT.

There are a few counts of this clone. V is TRBV7-9 and J is TRBJ2-1, with 9 bases fitting TRBD2. Germline loops: CDR1 SEHNR, CDR2 FQNEAQ (reference sequence). This CDR3 contains 15 residues. V gave up 3 bases and J gave up 5 bases; unmatched junction bases: 5. The CDR3 nucleotides read TGTGCCAGCAGCTTCAGTAGCGGGGGAAACAATGAGCAGTTCTTC. Translating it yields CASSFSSGGNNEQFF.

V usage is TRBV7-9 and J usage is TRBJ2-5, with D maybe TRBD2 (6 bases). This CDR3 comprises 14 residues. V was cut by 5 bases and J by 1 base, with 11 bases left in between. The V gene's germline CDR1 is SEHNR and CDR2 FQNEAQ (reference sequence). CDR3 sequence (DNA): TGTGCCAGCAGCCGAGGGACTCTCCAAGAGACCCAGTACTTC. Translation gives CASSRGTLQETQYF.

This rearrangement joins TRBV4-1 to TRBJ1-2; 9 positions match TRBD1. V dropped 4 bases and J dropped 7; count of bases not matched to a gene: 10. This CDR3 spans 15 amino acids. In germline, CDR1 is MGHRA, CDR2 YSYEKL. The CDR3 spells CASSRAGTGRGGYTF. CDR3 coding DNA: TGCGCCAGCAGCCGGGCCGGGACAGGGCGTGGTGGCTACACCTTC.

The chain carries TRBV5-1 and TRBJ2-5, with D perhaps TRBD2 (6 bases). This CDR3 contains 13 residues. CDR1 and CDR2 (germline): SGHRS, YFSETQ. Trimming took off 7 bases at V and 2 bases at J, with 12 bases between the two ends. CDR3 sequence reads: CASAGRAQETQYF. DNA of the CDR3: TGCGCCAGCGCGGGAAGGGCTCAAGAGACCCAGTACTTC.

This clone was observed a handful of times. The chain combines TRBV6-6 with TRBJ1-1; D is unresolved. V lost 6 bases and J lost 8, with 13 bases in between. Germline V gene lookup returns CDR1 MNHNY and CDR2 SVGAGI (reference sequence). This CDR3 comprises 12 residues. The CDR3 region has the DNA TGTGCCAGCAGCTCCCACACGGGAGAAGCTTTCTTT. Its protein product is CASSSHTGEAFF.